A selection of T cell receptor beta chains follows, all from one sample in a study of shared clonotypes between healthy human individuals. Libraries were prepared by immunoSEQ multiplex PCR; TCRdb keeps only in-frame clonotypes and omits some of them. The data contain 1 million to 1.2 million clones, 60% to 80% of them seen just once; the ten biggest clones take up about 0.89%. Sequenced: memory CD4+ T cells from PBMCs. These receptors were collected from a man aged 18-30 years in good health. Some clones in this sample may be carry-over from other donors' samples. CDR3s include the opening cysteine and the closing phenylalanine or tryptophan. The order of the fields is CDR3 DNA, CDR3 protein, J gene, CDR3 length, D gene, clone size, V gene. D genes are given only for firm matches. Size is stated for part of the rows, as once, few or many counts, or as a class when the clone is expanded.

TGTGCCAGCAGCCTTAGTGGGGCTAGCGGGAATTGGGAGACCCAGTACTTC CASSLSGASGNWETQYF TRBJ2-5 17 TRBD2 . TRBV5-6
TGTGCCAGCAGCTTCACTAGCGGGAGAGGGGCTGGAGAGACCCAGTACTTC CASSFTSGRGAGETQYF TRBJ2-5 17 TRBD2 once TRBV7-9
TGTGCCAGCAGCAAAGTTAAAGCGGAAGTTAGGGACGAGCAGTACTTC CASSKVKAEVRDEQYF TRBJ2-7 16 . . TRBV21-1
TGTGCCAGCAGCTTCGAACAGGCGAACACTGAAGCTTTCTTT CASSFEQANTEAFF TRBJ1-1 14 . . TRBV7-9
TGTGCCAGCAGCAGGACCCGGACTAGCGGGACGCTCTCTGGGGCCAACGTCCTGACTTTC CASSRTRTSGTLSGANVLTF TRBJ2-6 20 TRBD2 . TRBV28
TGTGCCAGCAGAACCGGGACAGGCAATCAGCCCCAGCATTTT CASRTGTGNQPQHF TRBJ1-5 14 TRBD1 . TRBV27
TGTGCCAGCAAAGATCATAAGGGGGGGGATGGCTACACCTTC CASKDHKGGDGYTF TRBJ1-2 14 . few TRBV6-5
TGTGCCAGCAGTTTACAGGGGGCGGAGGCCGGGGAGCTGTTTTTT CASSLQGAEAGELFF TRBJ2-2 15 TRBD1 . TRBV2
TGTGCCAGCGGGGACCCATTCAAGCGCTTC CASGDPFKRF TRBJ1-2 10 . . TRBV2
TGCGCCAGCAGCGCGGGACTAGTGAACGAGCAGTACTTC CASSAGLVNEQYF TRBJ2-7 13 TRBD2 . TRBV4-3